Below, 11 T cell receptor beta chains from the same sample are listed, as sequenced in a study of blood T cell repertoires in COVID-19. Using immunoSEQ multiplex PCR, the repertoire was profiled, and TCRdb retains in-frame clones only, with some absent. The table shows about 170,000 clones, with roughly 85% occurring only once. Sequencing was carried out using PBMCs or T cells enriched from blood (not recorded which). Receptor source: a woman in her forties or fifties who had recovered from COVID-19.

V gene TRBV7-8 combines with J gene TRBJ1-1; D is perhaps TRBD1 (5 bases). CDR1 and CDR2 (germline): SGHVS, FQNEAQ. This CDR3 spans 12 amino acids. Between the trimmed V and J ends, which lost 5 bases and 4 bases, there was a span of 8 bases. CDR3 amino acids: CASSRGLTEAFF. In DNA form, the CDR3 reads TGTGCCAGCAGCCGGGGACTCACTGAAGCTTTCTTT.

This chain uses TRBV5-1 with TRBJ2-5; TRBD2 is a possible D gene (5 bases). V lost 0 bases and J 7 bases, leaving 13 bases between the germline ends. The V gene's germline CDR1 is SGHRS and CDR2 YFSETQ. This CDR3 contains 14 residues. The CDR3 region is CASSLAADLRTQYF. CDR3 coding DNA: TGCGCCAGCAGCTTGGCCGCGGACTTGAGGACCCAGTACTTC.

The chain couples TRBV6-9 to TRBJ1-4, with a weak D call TRBD1 (5 bases). The CDR3 length is 14 residues. Trimming removed 0 bases at V and 12 bases at J, with 14 bases between. The V gene's germline CDR1 is MNHGY and CDR2 SVAAGI. CDR3 amino acids: CASSYSDPSGELFF. CDR3 DNA: TGTGCCAGCAGTTATTCCGACCCCTCGGGGGAACTGTTTTTT.

The chain uses TRBV7-9 and TRBJ1-4; 7 nucleotides match TRBD1. CDR1 SEHNR and CDR2 FQNEAQ come from the germline V gene (reference sequence). The CDR3 totals 15 residues. The V segment lost 5 bases and the J segment 8 bases; nucleotides outside the gene matches: 11. The CDR3 reads CASSPQGGAGEKLFF. For the CDR3, the DNA is TGTGCCAGCAGCCCCCAAGGGGGCGCGGGGGAAAAACTGTTTTTT.

The CDR3: CAYRRGTGVQETQYF. The CDR3 DNA follows: TGTGCTTACCGGCGGGGGACAGGGGTACAAGAGACCCAGTACTTC. The chain uses TRBV5-4 and TRBJ2-5; the match to TRBD1 covers 10 bases. CDR1 SGHNT and CDR2 YYREEE come from the germline V gene (reference sequence). This CDR3 is 15 amino acids long. Full variable domain (outside the CDR3, taken from reference TRBV5-4 and TRBJ2-5): ETGVTQSPTHLIKTRGQQVTLRCSSQSGHNTVSWYQQALGQGPQFIFQYYREEENGRGNFPPRFSGLQFPNYSSELNVNALELDDSALYLCAYRRGTGVQETQYFGPGTRLLVL.

This clone appeared a few times. This rearrangement joins TRBV29-1 to TRBJ1-5; TRBD1 is a possible D gene (5 bases). V was trimmed by 4 bases and J by 7 bases, leaving 14 bases between them. The CDR3 is 13 amino acids. Germline-derived CDR1 and CDR2 are SQVTM and ANQGSEA. CDR3 residues: CSVARGTQQPQHF. As DNA, the CDR3 is TGCAGCGTTGCCCGGGGGACTCAGCAGCCCCAGCATTTT.

The chain links TRBV7-3 to TRBJ1-5; a weak D match, TRBD1 (5 bases). Trimming left V 6 bases short and J 4 bases short, with 10 bases between. This CDR3 is 13 amino acids long. CDR1 is SGHTA, CDR2 FQGTGA, per germline. Written as DNA, the CDR3 is TGTGCCAGCAGTTATGGGGGGAATCAGCCCCAGCATTTT. Amino acid sequence: CASSYGGNQPQHF. The full variable domain, rest sourced from reference TRBV7-3 and TRBJ1-5, is GAGVSQTPSNKVTEKGKYVELRCDPISGHTALYWYRQSLGQGPEFLIYFQGTGAADDSGLPNDRFFAVRPEGSVSTLKIQRTERGDSAVYLCASSYGGNQPQHFGDGTRLSIL.

The chain recombines TRBV7-8 with TRBJ1-5; 8 nucleotides agree with TRBD1. The CDR3 consists of 15 residues. Germline V gene lookup returns CDR1 SGHVS and CDR2 FQNEAQ. The V gene end was trimmed by 5 bases and the J gene end by 6 bases; junction bases not matched to a gene: 9. This CDR3 is CASSLDRVSSQPQHF. The DNA for the CDR3 is TGTGCCAGCAGCCTGGACAGGGTGAGTTCTCAGCCCCAGCATTTT. The full variable domain, completed using reference TRBV7-8 and TRBJ1-5, is GAGVSQSPRYKVAKRGQDVALRCDPISGHVSLFWYQQALGQGPEFLTYFQNEAQLDKSGLPSDRFFAERPEGSVSTLKIQRTQQEDSAVYLCASSLDRVSSQPQHFGDGTRLSIL.

CDR3 residues: CASSPRGSPLHF. The CDR3 DNA sequence: TGTGCCAGCAGCCCGCGGGGTTCACCCCTCCACTTT. This chain uses TRBV6-5 with TRBJ1-6; D gene unclear. CDR3 length: 12 residues. V lost 6 bases and J 9 bases, leaving 9 bases between the germline ends. The germline V gene has CDR1 MNHEY and CDR2 SVGAGI.

This chain links TRBV23-1 with TRBJ2-7; the match to TRBD1 covers 10 bases. TRBV23-1 qualifies as an ORF whose function is uncertain. The CDR3 totals 20 residues. V lost 4 bases, J lost 5 bases, and 23 bases stayed unmatched. DNA of the CDR3: TGCGCCAGCAGTCTCCCTCCGGGACAGGGGTTGTATGGATGTTTGGACGAGCAGTACGTC. This encodes CASSLPPGQGLYGCLDEQYV.

This CDR3 reads CASSFGGDGYTF. The CDR3 DNA is TGTGCCAGCAGTTTTGGGGGGGATGGCTACACCTTC. The chain joins TRBV12-3 or TRBV12-4 to TRBJ1-2; TRBD1 might be the D (5 bases). V was shortened by 3 bases and J by 6 bases, with 8 bases between the two germline ends. The CDR3 has 12 amino acids.